This TCR beta chain was sequenced in a study of PD-1 blockade in classical Hodgkin lymphoma. For the study at large: Patients were administered nivolumab (3 mg/kg intravenously) every 2 weeks. Study-wide results and limits: Complete responders' diversity at baseline resembled that of newly diagnosed patients. Significantly greater TCR diversity emerged by C4D1 in CD4+ cells but not CD8+ cells. Later analyses included only patients treated at least 1 year post-ASCT.

Profiled with immunoSEQ multiplex PCR; TCRdb holds only in-frame clones, not every one. The sample has 25,000 to 35,000 clones; about two thirds are singletons. Each and every patient relapsed after autologous stem cell transplantation, and patients got differing brentuximab vedotin exposure. V lost 2 bases and J 9 bases, leaving 5 bases between the germline ends. CDR3 length: 10 amino acids. The germline V gene has CDR1 SGHTS and CDR2 YDEGEE. A word on this clone: What it binds is not known.

This sequence originates from a human donor with classical Hodgkin lymphoma. The sequenced sample was peripheral blood mononuclear cells (PBMCs), obtained before the second cycle of nivolumab. V gene TRBV5-8 combines with J gene TRBJ2-5; D remains ambiguous. CDR3 residues: CASSFCSQYF. The DNA for the CDR3 is TGTGCCAGCAGCTTCTGCTCCCAGTACTTC.